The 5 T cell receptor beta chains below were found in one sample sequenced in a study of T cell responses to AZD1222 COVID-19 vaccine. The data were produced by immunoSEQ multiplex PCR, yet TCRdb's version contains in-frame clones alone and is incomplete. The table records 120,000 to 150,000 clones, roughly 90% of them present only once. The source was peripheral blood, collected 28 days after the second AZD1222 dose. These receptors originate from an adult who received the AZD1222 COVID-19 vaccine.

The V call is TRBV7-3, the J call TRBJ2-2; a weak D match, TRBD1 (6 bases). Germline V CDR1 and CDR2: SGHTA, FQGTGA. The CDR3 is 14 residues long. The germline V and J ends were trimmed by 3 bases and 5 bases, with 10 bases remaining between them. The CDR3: CASSFKGETGELFF. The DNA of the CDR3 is TGTGCCAGCAGCTTTAAGGGGGAGACCGGGGAGCTGTTTTTT. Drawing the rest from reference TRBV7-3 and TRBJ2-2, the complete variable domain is GAGVSQTPSNKVTEKGKYVELRCDPISGHTALYWYRQSLGQGPEFLIYFQGTGAADDSGLPNDRFFAVRPEGSVSTLKIQRTERGDSAVYLCASSFKGETGELFFGEGSRLTVL.

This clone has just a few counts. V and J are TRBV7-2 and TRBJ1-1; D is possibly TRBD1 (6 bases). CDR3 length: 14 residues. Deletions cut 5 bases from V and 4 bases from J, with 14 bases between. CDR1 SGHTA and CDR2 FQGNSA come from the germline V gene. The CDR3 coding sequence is TGTGCCAGCAGCCCACAGGGTAGTGGCACTGAAGCTTTCTTT. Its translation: CASSPQGSGTEAFF.

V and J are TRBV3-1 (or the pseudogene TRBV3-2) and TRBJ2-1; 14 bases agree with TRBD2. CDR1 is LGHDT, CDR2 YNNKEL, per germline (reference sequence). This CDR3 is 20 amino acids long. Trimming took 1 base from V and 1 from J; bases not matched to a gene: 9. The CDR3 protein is CASSQGGTSGRFSSYNEQFF. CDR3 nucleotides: TGTGCCAGCAGCCAAGGAGGGACTAGCGGGAGATTTAGTTCCTACAATGAGCAGTTCTTC.

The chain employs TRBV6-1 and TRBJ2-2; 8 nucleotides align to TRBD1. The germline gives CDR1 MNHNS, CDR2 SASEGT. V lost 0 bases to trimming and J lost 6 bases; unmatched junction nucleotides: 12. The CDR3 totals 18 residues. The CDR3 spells CASSEALFGQGLAGELFF. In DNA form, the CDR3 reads TGTGCCAGCAGTGAAGCCTTGTTCGGACAGGGACTGGCCGGGGAGCTGTTTTTT.

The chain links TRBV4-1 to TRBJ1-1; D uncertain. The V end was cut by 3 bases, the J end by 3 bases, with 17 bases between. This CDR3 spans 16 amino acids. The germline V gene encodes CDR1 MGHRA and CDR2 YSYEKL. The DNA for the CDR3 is TGCGCCAGCAGCCACGGGGATCTAAACGGGGACACTGAAGCTTTCTTT. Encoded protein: CASSHGDLNGDTEAFF.